The entry that follows covers one TCR beta chain sequence. The data originate from a study of blood T cell repertoires in COVID-19. Trimming took 7 bases from V and 5 from J, leaving 12 bases between them. CDR1 LNHDA and CDR2 SQIVND come from the germline V gene (reference sequence). The CDR3 has 13 residues. Original analysis: Amplification of reference gene primers provided the estimated nucleated cell counts. Sequencing was performed with immunoSEQ multiplex PCR; in TCRdb, only in-frame clones are kept and a portion is missing. That table is the source of V, J and clone size, and D and trimming were worked out from the DNA. Of some 180,000 clones in the sample, about 76% were seen once.

The rearrangement links TRBV19 to TRBJ1-5, with D perhaps matching TRBD1 (5 bases). The receptor was derived from a woman in her 50s with active or convalescent COVID-19. Sequences were obtained from peripheral blood. The CDR3 DNA follows: TGTGCCAGTACCTGGGGGGGGGATCAGCCCCAGCATTTT. This translates into CASTWGGDQPQHF.